The 20 T cell receptor beta chains in this list originate from one sample, sequenced in a study of cytomegalovirus exposure and HLA in healthy donors. Vbeta (60) and Jbeta (13) primers were used in the PCR. Using immunoSEQ multiplex PCR, the repertoire was profiled, and TCRdb retains in-frame clones only, with some absent. The table records roughly 200,000 clones, 65% to 90% of them present only once. The sequencing input was PBMCs. These receptors were collected from a woman aged 50 to 60 in good health and CMV-seronegative.

The rearrangement uses TRBV28 and TRBJ2-1; TRBD1 agrees at 7 bases. The CDR3 has 17 amino acids. The V gene's germline CDR1 is MDHEN and CDR2 SYDVKM. V was pared by 3 bases and J by 4 bases, with 12 bases of the junction left unmatched. CDR3 residues: CASSFQVSRGLYNEQFF. The CDR3 DNA sequence: TGTGCCAGCAGTTTTCAGGTCTCTAGGGGGCTTTACAATGAGCAGTTCTTC.

This chain joins TRBV9 and TRBJ1-1; perhaps TRBD1 as D (5 bases). V lost 4 bases to trimming and J lost 0 bases, with 13 bases between them. Germline V gives CDR1 SGDLS, CDR2 YYNGEE. This CDR3 spans 15 amino acids. In DNA form, the CDR3 reads TGTGCCAGCAGCTTACAGACAGACATGAACACTGAAGCTTTCTTT. Protein sequence: CASSLQTDMNTEAFF.

Concerning this clone: The junction differs from germline at one of its ends, possibly a read error. The V call is TRBV7-9, the J call TRBJ2-7; a possible D gene is TRBD2 (6 bases). Germline values: CDR1 SEHNR, CDR2 FQNEAQ (reference sequence). The CDR3 is made up of 15 amino acids. CDR3 sequence reads: CSSSLASGTPYEQYF. Here the CDR3 DNA reads TGTTCCAGCAGCTTGGCCTCCGGGACTCCATACGAGCAGTACTTC.

The CDR3 sequence: CASSRATMGLENEQYF. The CDR3 DNA follows: TGCGCCAGCAGCCGCGCAACCATGGGACTAGAAAACGAGCAGTACTTC. The rearrangement uses TRBV4-3 and TRBJ2-5, with 8 bases fitting TRBD2. The closer fit of TRBJ2-7 to the DNA end suggests the J call may be wrong. The CDR3 is made up of 16 amino acids. The germline CDR1 and CDR2 sequences are LGHNA and YSLEER.

The rearrangement links TRBV30 to TRBJ2-1; the match to TRBD1 covers 12 bases. The J segment lost 9 bases and the V segment lost 2 bases, leaving 8 bases of the junction unmatched. The CDR3 is 15 residues long. In germline, CDR1 is GTSNPN, CDR2 SVGIG (reference sequence). CDR3: CAWSLPGTGGIEQFF. The CDR3, as DNA: TGTGCCTGGAGTCTACCCGGGACAGGGGGCATTGAGCAGTTCTTC. The full variable domain, completed using reference TRBV30 and TRBJ2-1, is SQTIHQWPATLVQPVGSPLSLECTVEGTSNPNLYWYRQAAGRGLQLLFYSVGIGQISSEVPQNLSASRPQDRQFILSSKKLLLSDSGFYLCAWSLPGTGGIEQFFGPGTRLTVL.

The chain is built from TRBV27 and TRBJ1-2; a possible D gene is TRBD1 (6 bases). Trimming cost V 5 bases and J 8 bases, with 21 bases left between them. CDR3 length: 15 amino acids. CDR1 and CDR2 from the germline V gene are MNHEY and SMNVEV (reference sequence). The CDR3 nucleotides read TGTGCCAGCAGTCTCTCGGGGGGGGCCCTGGGGGGCTACACCTTC. Translated: CASSLSGGALGGYTF.

This CDR3 is CASSEYGTGYGELFF. CDR3 nucleotide sequence: TGTGCCAGCAGTGAATATGGCACGGGTTATGGGGAGCTGTTTTTT. The chain joins TRBV25-1 to TRBJ2-2; no clear D. V lost 0 bases and J 8 bases, leaving 13 bases between the germline ends. The germline V gene has CDR1 MGHDK and CDR2 SYGVNS. This CDR3 is 15 amino acids long.

The gene calls are TRBV7-3 and TRBJ2-4; a possible D gene is TRBD1 (7 bases). This CDR3 is 16 amino acids long. The germline CDR1 and CDR2 sequences are SGHTA and FQGTGA. V was shortened by 5 bases and J by 0 bases, with 14 bases between the two germline ends. The CDR3 is CASSPQGGPAKNIQYF. Written as DNA, the CDR3 is TGTGCCAGCAGCCCCCAGGGGGGCCCAGCCAAAAACATTCAGTACTTC.

The rearrangement uses TRBV5-6 and TRBJ2-5; 7 bases align to TRBD2. The J call is in doubt because the DNA end fits TRBJ2-7 better. The CDR3 extends over 16 amino acids. Germline V gene sequence: CDR1 SGHDT, CDR2 YYEEEE. CDR3 bases: TGTGCCAGCAGCTTGGGGGCTAGCGGAGGCCCCTACGAGCAGTACTTC. This codes for CASSLGASGGPYEQYF.

This clone appeared a few times. The chain links TRBV2 to TRBJ2-5; weak D call: TRBD1 (6 bases). CDR3 length: 12 residues. V was clipped by 5 bases and J by 5 bases, with 9 bases between them. Germline V lookup: CDR1 SNHLY, CDR2 FYNNEI. The CDR3, as DNA: TGTGCCAGCAGTAGACAGGTTGAGACCCAGTACTTC. It translates to CASSRQVETQYF.

The rearrangement joins TRBV29-1 to TRBJ1-5; a weak D match, TRBD1 (6 bases). Germline CDR1 reads SQVTM; CDR2 reads ANQGSEA. V lost 6 bases to trimming and J lost 4 bases, with 10 bases between them. This CDR3 spans 12 amino acids. CDR3 DNA: TGCAGCGTGGGACAACCGAATCAGCCCCAGCATTTT. It specifies CSVGQPNQPQHF. Supplemented by reference TRBV29-1 and TRBJ1-5, the full variable domain reads SAVISQKPSRDICQRGTSLTIQCQVDSQVTMMFWYRQQPGQSLTLIATANQGSEATYESGFVIDKFPISRPNLTFSTLTVSNMSPEDSSIYLCSVGQPNQPQHFGDGTRLSIL.

CDR3 residues: CASSRQTRSDEQFF. As DNA, the CDR3 is TGTGCCAGCAGCCGACAGACTAGATCCGATGAGCAGTTCTTC. This rearrangement joins TRBV7-6 to TRBJ2-1; D might be TRBD2 (6 bases). CDR3 length: 14 amino acids. Germline CDR1 is SGHVS and CDR2 is FNYEAQ. Trimming cost V 5 bases and J 8 bases, with 16 bases left between them.

The chain links TRBV21-1 to TRBJ2-4; no DNA check was done on the table's D call, TRBD2. TRBV21-1 is marked as a pseudogene. The CDR3 has 22 residues. In DNA form, the CDR3 reads TGTGCCAGCAGCAAAGACCACTCTTCGGGCGTAGTTCCCCCCGGTAAGCGGAACATTCAGTACTTC. As protein: CASSKDHSSGVVPPGKRNIQYF.

The V and J genes are TRBV28 and TRBJ2-1; 11 bases are shared with TRBD2. Germline lookup yields CDR1 MDHEN and CDR2 SYDVKM. CDR3 length: 15 amino acids. The V gene end was trimmed by 8 bases and the J gene end by 9 bases; junction bases not matched to a gene: 12. Here the CDR3 DNA reads TGTGCCAGCTATCCCACTAGCGGGAGTAGAGGTGAGCAGTTCTTC. Protein sequence: CASYPTSGSRGEQFF.

This clone was picked up one time. The V call is TRBV27, the J call TRBJ2-3, with 14 bases that match TRBD2. V dropped 3 bases and J dropped 1; count of bases not matched to a gene: 6. The germline V gene encodes CDR1 MNHEY and CDR2 SMNVEV (reference sequence). The CDR3 runs 18 residues. CDR3 nucleotides: TGTGCCAGCAGTTTTCGACTAGCGGGAGGGGGGGGCACAGATACGCAGTATTTT. It translates to CASSFRLAGGGGTDTQYF.

The rearrangement links TRBV15 to TRBJ1-4; no definite D call. CDR3 length equals 13 residues. The germline V gene has CDR1 LNHNV and CDR2 YYDKDF (reference sequence). V lost 5 bases and J 8 bases, leaving 12 bases between the germline ends. The CDR3 DNA reads as TGTGCCACCAGCCGCCGGACTGGAGAAAAACTGTTTTTT. Its protein is CATSRRTGEKLFF. The whole variable domain, filled in from reference TRBV15 and TRBJ1-4, reads DAMVIQNPRYQVTQFGKPVTLSCSQTLNHNVMYWYQQKSSQAPKLLFHYYDKDFNNEADTPDNFQSRRPNTSFCFLDIRSPGLGDTAMYLCATSRRTGEKLFFGSGTQLSVL.

The V gene is TRBV5-4, the J gene TRBJ2-3; D might be TRBD1 (5 bases). Trimming took off 7 bases at V and 0 bases at J, with 6 bases between the two ends. Germline assignment: CDR1 SGHNT and CDR2 YYREEE (reference sequence). This CDR3 contains 12 residues. CDR3 DNA: TGTGCCAGCGGGGCTAGCACAGATACGCAGTATTTT. Protein: CASGASTDTQYF.

The V and J genes are TRBV29-1 and TRBJ2-3; 10 bases fit TRBD1. Unmatched junction bases numbered 10, after V lost 7 bases and J lost 3 bases. The germline CDR1 and CDR2 sequences are SQVTM and ANQGSEA. This CDR3 has 15 amino acids. CDR3 residues: CSAFHRDRGTDTQYF. The CDR3, as DNA: TGCAGCGCCTTCCACCGGGACAGGGGAACAGATACGCAGTATTTT.

The chain uses TRBV9 and TRBJ1-3; 7 nucleotides align to TRBD1. CDR1 and CDR2 (germline): SGDLS, YYNGEE. V gave up 4 bases and J gave up 9 bases; unmatched junction bases: 7. This CDR3 is 13 amino acids long. The CDR3 spells CASSPGGQFTIYF. The CDR3, as DNA: TGTGCCAGCAGCCCAGGGGGGCAATTCACCATATATTTT. The entire variable domain, with the rest obtained from reference TRBV9 and TRBJ1-3, is as follows: DSGVTQTPKHLITATGQRVTLRCSPRSGDLSVYWYQQSLDQGLQFLIQYYNGEERAKGNILERFSAQQFPDLHSELNLSSLELGDSALYFCASSPGGQFTIYFGEGSWLTVV.

The V gene is TRBV28, the J gene TRBJ2-7; TRBD1 might be the D (5 bases). This CDR3 spans 13 amino acids. Germline V gives CDR1 MDHEN, CDR2 SYDVKM. Trimming shortened V by 6 bases and J by 6 bases, and 15 bases separated the two germline ends. As DNA, the CDR3 is TGTGCCAGCAGCTTCCAAGGGGTTCTCGAGCAGTACTTC. Translation: CASSFQGVLEQYF.